There are a few counts of the clone carrying this T cell receptor (beta chain). The antigen remains undetermined. The data belong to a study of T cell responses to AZD1222 COVID-19 vaccine. General study findings and limits: Females outnumbered males among donors, who were mostly white British; clonal diversity was possibly underestimated.

V lost 10 bases to trimming and J lost 9 bases, with 19 bases between them. The CDR3 is made up of 13 amino acids. CDR1 and CDR2 from the germline V gene are LNHDA and SQIVND (reference sequence). Repertoires were generated with immunoSEQ multiplex PCR, while TCRdb's copy carries only in-frame clones and drops some. Among 110,000 to 150,000 clones, around nine tenths were seen once, and the ten largest hold more than 3%. The sample consisted of peripheral blood, taken on day 0 of AZD1222 vaccination. The receptor comes from an adult in good health. The chain carries TRBV19 and TRBJ1-5; D gene unclear. The CDR3 sequence: CATQEGFGWPQHF. CDR3 in DNA: TGTGCCACCCAGGAAGGTTTTGGATGGCCCCAGCATTTT.